Presented here are 8 T cell receptor beta chains from one specimen sequenced in a study of blood T cell repertoires in COVID-19. Generated by immunoSEQ multiplex PCR, the TCRdb table keeps only in-frame clones and is missing some. The sample lists approximately 480,000 clones, about 90% seen once, with about 0.7% in the top ten. The specimen sequenced was PBMCs or T cells enriched from blood (not recorded which). The receptors were gathered from a woman under 30 who had recovered from COVID-19.

J is TRBJ1-6 and V is TRBV19; a possible D gene is TRBD1 (5 bases). Trimming cost V 5 bases and J 11 bases, with 13 bases left between them. CDR3 length: 13 residues. CDR1 LNHDA and CDR2 SQIVND come from the germline V gene (reference sequence). The CDR3 DNA reads as TGTGCCAGTAGTGACGGCAAGGGGACACCCCTCCACTTT. It is translated as CASSDGKGTPLHF.

J is TRBJ2-3 and V is TRBV7-2; 8 bases fit TRBD2. Germline V lookup: CDR1 SGHTA, CDR2 FQGNSA. J was trimmed by 5 bases and V by 3 bases; bases with no gene match: 10. The CDR3 sequence is 16 residues long. CDR3 in amino acids: CASSLRFGGAQDTQYF. CDR3 in DNA: TGTGCCAGCAGCTTGAGATTCGGGGGGGCGCAAGATACGCAGTATTTT. The variable domain in full, completed from reference TRBV7-2 and TRBJ2-3, reads GAGVSQSPSNKVTEKGKDVELRCDPISGHTALYWYRQSLGQGLEFLIYFQGNSAPDKSGLPSDRFSAERTGGSVSTLTIQRTQQEDSAVYLCASSLRFGGAQDTQYFGPGTRLTVL.

The chain recombines TRBV20-1 with TRBJ1-5; 9 positions agree with TRBD1. The CDR3 has 14 amino acids. Germline V gives CDR1 DFQATT, CDR2 SNEGSKA (reference sequence). Trimming cost V 3 bases and J 5 bases; bases outside gene matches: 5. The CDR3 spells CSASGDRDDQPQHF. The DNA for the CDR3 is TGCAGTGCTAGTGGGGACAGGGACGATCAGCCCCAGCATTTT.

The rearrangement uses TRBV2 and TRBJ1-1; D not resolved. Trimming removed 5 bases at V and 4 bases at J, with 14 bases between. The CDR3 runs to 14 residues. CDR1 and CDR2 (germline): SNHLY, FYNNEI. The DNA of the CDR3 is TGTGCCAGCAGTAATGATGTGGAGGGCACTGAAGCTTTCTTT. Translating gives CASSNDVEGTEAFF.

This sequence joins TRBV6-2 or TRBV6-3 and TRBJ1-2; D is ambiguous. Germline assignment: CDR1 MNHEY and CDR2 SVGEGT. The CDR3 runs 15 residues. Trimming cost V 8 bases and J 1 base, with 17 bases left between them. Written as DNA, the CDR3 is TGTGCCAGCGGCTACTCCGGACTCCATAACTATGGCTACACCTTC. This gives the protein CASGYSGLHNYGYTF.

The chain employs TRBV5-4 and TRBJ1-1; D unclear. The V end was cut by 4 bases, the J end by 1 base, with 11 bases between. There are 14 residues in the CDR3. In germline, CDR1 is SGHNT, CDR2 YYREEE (reference sequence). CDR3 sequence (DNA): TGTGCCAGCAGCCCTCCGGAGGGGAACACTGAAGCTTTCTTT. Its protein is CASSPPEGNTEAFF.

This chain links TRBV7-9 with TRBJ1-2; D is unresolved. This CDR3 comprises 14 residues. Germline V gene data show CDR1 as SEHNR and CDR2 as FQNEAQ (reference sequence). Trimming removed 1 base from V and 5 bases from J, with 11 bases in between. The CDR3 is CASSLGQERYGYTF. CDR3 coding DNA: TGTGCCAGCAGCTTAGGGCAGGAACGGTATGGCTACACCTTC.

The V call is TRBV4-2, the J call TRBJ2-2; 7 bases line up with TRBD2. Germline CDR1 reads LGHNA; CDR2 reads YNFKEQ. The CDR3 extends over 14 amino acids. J was trimmed by 4 bases and V by 4 bases; bases with no gene match: 3. The CDR3 region has the DNA TGTGCCAGCAGCCGGGGGACTACCACCGGGGAGCTGTTTTTT. This translates into CASSRGTTTGELFF.